The entry that follows covers one T cell receptor beta chain sequence. Its specificity is unknown. Trimming removed 8 bases at V and 5 bases at J, with 17 bases between. This CDR3 region has 14 residues. Germline CDR1 is SGHNT and CDR2 is YYREEE (reference sequence). The source of the sample is a study of CD4 T cells in relation to SARS-CoV-2 and coronaviruses. General study results and limits: Crossreactivity was assessed only for spike protein, not other viral proteins.

Clones were read by immunoSEQ multiplex PCR, and TCRdb kept only the in-frame ones, dropping some. The table records roughly 20,000 clones, over 70% of them present only once. CD4+ T cells from unexposed donors were obtained before the COVID-19 pandemic (2011-2018). The cells were cultured for over eight days before CD4+ T cells were isolated. Unexposed-donor CD4+ T cells were probed with SARS-CoV-2 S/N and four cold-coronavirus spikes, cells permitting. A few million PBMCs per well were cultured with about 9.4 IU/ml IL-2. The chain uses TRBV5-4 and TRBJ2-1, with D possibly being TRBD1 or TRBD2 (5 bases each). The sequenced sample was CD4+ T cells from PBMCs, cultured in vitro. This clonotype originated in a human donor in good health. The CDR3 bases are TGTGCCAGTCGAGGGGACCCGGACGACAATGAGCAGTTCTTC. It specifies CASRGDPDDNEQFF.